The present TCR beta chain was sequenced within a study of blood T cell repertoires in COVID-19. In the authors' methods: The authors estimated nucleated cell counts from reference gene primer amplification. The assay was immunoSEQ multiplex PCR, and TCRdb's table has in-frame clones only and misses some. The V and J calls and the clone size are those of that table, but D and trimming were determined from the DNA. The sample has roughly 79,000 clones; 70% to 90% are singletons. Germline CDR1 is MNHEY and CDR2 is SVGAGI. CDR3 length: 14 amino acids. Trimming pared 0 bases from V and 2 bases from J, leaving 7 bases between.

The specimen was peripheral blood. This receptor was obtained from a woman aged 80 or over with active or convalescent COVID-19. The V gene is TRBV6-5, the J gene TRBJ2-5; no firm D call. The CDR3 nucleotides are TGTGCCAGCAGTTACTCGGGCAGACAAGAGACCCAGTACTTC. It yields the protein CASSYSGRQETQYF.